A single sample is the source of the 14 T cell receptor beta chains below, sequenced in a study of blood T cell repertoires in COVID-19. The table came from immunoSEQ multiplex PCR; TCRdb's copy has only in-frame clones and leaves some out. The repertoire holds 90,000 to 110,000 clones, around 86% seen once, with about 3.8% in the top ten. The sequencing sample was made of peripheral blood. The receptors originated from a man in his forties or fifties with acute or convalescent COVID-19.

This clone is judged medium-sized. In nucleotides, the CDR3 is TGTGCCAGCAGTTTCCGAAACAGGGTTCGTCACTATGGCTACACCTTC. This gives the protein CASSFRNRVRHYGYTF. The rearrangement uses TRBV27 and TRBJ1-2; the D gene is possibly TRBD1 (6 bases). CDR1 and CDR2 from the germline V gene are MNHEY and SMNVEV (reference sequence). CDR3 length: 16 amino acids. V lost 3 bases and J lost 3, with 17 bases in between.

This clone appeared a single time. The V and J genes are TRBV12-5 and TRBJ2-7, with D possibly TRBD1 on 6 matching bases. V gave up 2 bases and J gave up 6 bases, with 14 bases separating them. CDR1 is LGHNT and CDR2 is FRNRAP in the germline V gene. This CDR3 is 14 amino acids long. DNA for the CDR3: TGTGCTAGTGGTTTGTACTCAGGGGTATTCGAGCAGTACTTC. Translating gives CASGLYSGVFEQYF.

This clone showed up just once. The chain carries TRBV5-1 and TRBJ2-2, with no clear D. V was cut by 0 bases and J by 4 bases, with 4 bases left in between. This CDR3 has 13 amino acids. The germline CDR1 and CDR2 sequences are SGHRS and YFSETQ. CDR3 in DNA: TGCGCCAGCAGCTTGGCCGGCACCGGGGAGCTGTTTTTT. This gives the protein CASSLAGTGELFF.

This clone was detected many times. The chain uses TRBV2 and TRBJ1-5, with 8 bases fitting TRBD1. The V gene end was trimmed by 8 bases and the J gene end by 5 bases; junction bases not matched to a gene: 8. Germline CDR1 is SNHLY and CDR2 is FYNNEI. CDR3 length: 14 residues. As DNA, the CDR3 is TGTGCCAGCTCTGAGGACAGGGATTATCAGCCCCAGCATTTT. Encoded protein: CASSEDRDYQPQHF. Full variable domain (remainder filled in from reference TRBV2 and TRBJ1-5): EPEVTQTPSHQVTQMGQEVILRCVPISNHLYFYWYRQILGQKVEFLVSFYNNEISEKSEIFDDQFSVERPDGSNFTLKIRSTKLEDSAMYFCASSEDRDYQPQHFGDGTRLSIL.

This clone was picked up a small number of times. This chain joins TRBV15 and TRBJ2-7, with 9 bases identical to TRBD2. V gave up 0 bases and J gave up 4 bases; unmatched junction bases: 7. CDR3 length equals 16 residues. From germline, CDR1 is LNHNV and CDR2 YYDKDF (reference sequence). The CDR3 DNA reads TGTGCCACCAGCAGAGATAGTAGCGGGAGTCGGTACGAGCAGTACTTC. Its protein is CATSRDSSGSRYEQYF.

The J gene is TRBJ1-4, the V gene TRBV19, with TRBD1 identical over 8 bases. V was pared by 6 bases and J by 11 bases, with 5 bases of the junction left unmatched. The CDR3 has 12 residues. CDR1 and CDR2 (germline): LNHDA, SQIVND (reference sequence). CDR3: CASRTGEGKLFF. For the CDR3, the DNA is TGTGCCAGTAGGACAGGGGAGGGGAAACTGTTTTTT.

CDR3 in DNA: TGCGCCAGCAGCTTGTTCGGGAGTAGCGAGATCCACGAGCAGTACTTC. It yields the protein CASSLFGSSEIHEQYF. The chain couples TRBV5-1 to TRBJ2-7, with a possible D match to TRBD2 (6 bases). This CDR3 is 16 amino acids long. CDR1 SGHRS and CDR2 YFSETQ come from the germline V gene. Trimming took 1 base from V and 5 from J, leaving 19 bases between them.

This clone was detected only once. The V and J genes are TRBV7-9 and TRBJ1-3, with D unresolved. V lost 7 bases to trimming and J lost 3 bases, with 13 bases between them. CDR1 SEHNR and CDR2 FQNEAQ come from the germline V gene (reference sequence). The CDR3 consists of 14 residues. CDR3 amino acids: CASTSFEFGNTIYF. The CDR3 nucleotides read TGTGCCAGCACAAGCTTCGAATTTGGAAACACCATATATTTT. The full variable domain, its missing parts supplied by reference TRBV7-9 and TRBJ1-3, is DTGVSQNPRHKITKRGQNVTFRCDPISEHNRLYWYRQTLGQGPEFLTYFQNEAQLEKSRLLSDRFSAERPKGSFSTLEIQRTEQGDSAMYLCASTSFEFGNTIYFGEGSWLTVV.

The CDR3 protein is CAWSSPGLPGEKLFF. The CDR3 DNA reads as TGTGCCTGGAGTTCCCCGGGACTGCCGGGTGAAAAACTGTTTTTT. The rearrangement links TRBV30 to TRBJ1-4; possible D gene TRBD1, 5 bases. Germline CDR1 GTSNPN, CDR2 SVGIG (reference sequence). This CDR3 has 15 amino acids. V lost 2 bases and J lost 7, with 17 bases in between.

The chain joins TRBV4-1 to TRBJ2-7; D perhaps matches TRBD2 (6 bases). The V and J ends lost 0 bases and 5 bases respectively, with 11 bases between them. The CDR3 is 14 amino acids. Germline CDR1 reads MGHRA; CDR2 reads YSYEKL. CDR3 amino acids: CASSQERESDEQYF. The CDR3 coding sequence is TGCGCCAGCAGCCAAGAACGGGAGTCGGACGAGCAGTACTTC.

This chain links TRBV2 with TRBJ1-2; 7 nucleotides match TRBD1. Germline CDR1 SNHLY, CDR2 FYNNEI. The CDR3 has 17 amino acids. With 4 bases clipped from V and 1 base from J, the junction kept 12 bases outside the gene matches. The CDR3 here is CASSGQGGPNYNYGYTF. CDR3 nucleotides: TGTGCCAGCAGTGGGCAGGGGGGCCCTAATTATAACTATGGCTACACCTTC.

In its sample, this clone was seen once. V usage is TRBV18 and J usage is TRBJ2-7, with D tentatively TRBD1 (5 bases). The CDR3 has 14 residues. V lost 2 bases and J 2 bases, leaving 10 bases between the germline ends. Germline V gene sequence: CDR1 KGHSH, CDR2 LQKENI. CDR3 residues: CASSPAGSPYEQYF. The DNA of the CDR3 is TGTGCCAGCTCACCAGCAGGGTCCCCCTACGAGCAGTACTTC.

Written as DNA, the CDR3 is TGTGCCAGCAGTCCACGACAGGGTTGGAACTATGGCTACACCTTC. It is translated as CASSPRQGWNYGYTF. The V and J genes are TRBV27 and TRBJ1-2; the match to TRBD1 covers 7 bases. V gave up 5 bases and J gave up 2 bases; unmatched junction bases: 8. The CDR3 spans 15 residues. Germline CDR1 and CDR2: MNHEY and SMNVEV (reference sequence).

The V call is TRBV7-8, the J call TRBJ2-7; 12 bases line up with TRBD2. The junction had 0 bases not matched to a gene; V was cut back by 5 bases and J by 1 base. Germline CDR1 reads SGHVS; CDR2 reads FQNEAQ. CDR3 length: 14 amino acids. CDR3: CASSTSGRSYEQYF. The CDR3 nucleotides read TGTGCCAGCAGCACTAGCGGGAGGTCCTACGAGCAGTACTTC.